The 7 T cell receptor beta chains below all came from one sample that was sequenced in a study of blood T cell repertoires in COVID-19. Only in-frame clones appear in the TCRdb table, and some are missing; sequencing was by immunoSEQ multiplex PCR. The repertoire holds some 150,000 clones, roughly 84% seen once, with 4% in the top ten. The sample consisted of peripheral blood. The receptors derive from a woman aged 60-75 years with acute or convalescent COVID-19.

In regard to this clone: One end of the junction varies from germline; a read error may be responsible. The gene calls are TRBV2 and TRBJ2-7; 12 bases are a match to TRBD2. CDR1 is SNHLY and CDR2 is FYNNEI in the germline V gene. This CDR3 is built from 15 residues. CDR3 sequence: CASSETSGSSHEQYF. As DNA, the CDR3 is TGTGCCAGCAGTGAGACTAGCGGGAGCTCCCACGAGCAGTACTTC.

The V and J genes are TRBV6-1 and TRBJ1-1; a possible D gene is TRBD1 (6 bases). V was clipped by 3 bases and J by 1 base, with 18 bases between them. This CDR3 comprises 17 residues. Germline CDR1 and CDR2: MNHNS and SASEGT. The CDR3 nucleotides read TGTGCCAGCAGTGACCCCGCTGTGACAGGACGGAACACTGAAGCTTTCTTT. Translating it yields CASSDPAVTGRNTEAFF.

About this clone: The junction and the germline gene differ at one end; a read error may be behind it. The chain has TRBV2 and TRBJ1-4; D not resolved. Germline V gene sequence: CDR1 SNHLY, CDR2 FYNNEI. This CDR3 has 10 amino acids. This chain's CDR3 is CASYNAKLFF. The CDR3 DNA follows: TGTGCCAGCTACAATGCAAAACTGTTTTTT.

The gene calls are TRBV28 and TRBJ2-3, with D possibly being TRBD2 (6 bases). V was trimmed by 6 bases and J by 10 bases, leaving 14 bases between them. Germline-derived CDR1 and CDR2 are MDHEN and SYDVKM. The CDR3 is made up of 12 amino acids. The chain's CDR3 is CASSLTERAQYF. CDR3 nucleotides: TGTGCCAGCAGCCTGACGGAGCGGGCGCAGTATTTT.

The rearrangement joins TRBV6-2 or TRBV6-3 to TRBJ1-3; D is undetermined. V dropped 5 bases and J dropped 7 bases, with 18 bases sitting between them. Germline V CDR1 and CDR2: MNHEY, SVGEGT. The CDR3 spans 15 residues. The DNA of the CDR3 is TGTGCCAGCAGTCTGCCGGCGGGTTGGAGTAACACCATATATTTT. Translated, it gives CASSLPAGWSNTIYF.

The rearrangement uses TRBV28 and TRBJ1-4; 8 bases are shared with TRBD1. Germline CDR1 is MDHEN and CDR2 is SYDVKM. V lost 5 bases and J lost 0; bases outside the gene matches: 8. The CDR3 consists of 17 residues. The CDR3 loop reads CASSRTGWGTTNEKLFF. The CDR3 DNA reads as TGTGCCAGCAGTCGGACAGGGTGGGGGACAACTAATGAAAAACTGTTTTTT.

The CDR3 spells CASSLSGIINEQYF. The CDR3 DNA is TGTGCCAGCAGCTTGAGCGGGATTATAAACGAGCAGTACTTC. The chain combines TRBV7-2 with TRBJ2-7; 7 bases fit TRBD2. CDR3 length: 14 residues. Germline lookup yields CDR1 SGHTA and CDR2 FQGNSA. J gave up 5 bases and V 3 bases, and 7 bases lay outside the gene matches.